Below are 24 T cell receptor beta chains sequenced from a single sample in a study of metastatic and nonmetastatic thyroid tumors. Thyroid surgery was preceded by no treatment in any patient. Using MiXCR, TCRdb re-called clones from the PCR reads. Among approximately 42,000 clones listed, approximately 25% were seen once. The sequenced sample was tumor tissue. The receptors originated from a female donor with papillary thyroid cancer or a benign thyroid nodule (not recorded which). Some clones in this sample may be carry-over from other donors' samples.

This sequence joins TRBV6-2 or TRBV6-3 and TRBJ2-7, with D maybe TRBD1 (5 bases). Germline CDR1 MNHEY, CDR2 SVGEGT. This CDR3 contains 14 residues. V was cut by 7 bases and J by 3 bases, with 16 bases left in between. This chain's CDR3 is CASISDDSLYEQYF. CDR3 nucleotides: TGTGCCAGCATAAGTGATGACAGCCTCTACGAGCAGTACTTC.

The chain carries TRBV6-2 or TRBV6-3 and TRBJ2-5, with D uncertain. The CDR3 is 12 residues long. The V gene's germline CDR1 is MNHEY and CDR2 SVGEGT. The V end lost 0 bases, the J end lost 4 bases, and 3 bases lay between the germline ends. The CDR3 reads CASSYSLETQYF. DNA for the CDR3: TGTGCCAGCAGTTACTCGCTAGAGACCCAGTACTTC.

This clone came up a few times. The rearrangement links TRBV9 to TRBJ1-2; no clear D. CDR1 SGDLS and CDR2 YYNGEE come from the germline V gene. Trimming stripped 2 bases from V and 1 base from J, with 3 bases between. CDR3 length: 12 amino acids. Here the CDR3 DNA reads TGTGCCAGCAGCGTGGATAACTATGGCTACACCTTC. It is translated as CASSVDNYGYTF.

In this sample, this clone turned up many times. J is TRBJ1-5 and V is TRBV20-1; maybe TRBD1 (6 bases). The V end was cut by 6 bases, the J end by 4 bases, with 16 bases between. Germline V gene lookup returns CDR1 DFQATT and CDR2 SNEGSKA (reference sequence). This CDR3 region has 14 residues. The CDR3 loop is CSARGATLNQPQHF. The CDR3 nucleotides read TGCAGTGCAAGGGGGGCCACCCTAAATCAGCCCCAGCATTTT.

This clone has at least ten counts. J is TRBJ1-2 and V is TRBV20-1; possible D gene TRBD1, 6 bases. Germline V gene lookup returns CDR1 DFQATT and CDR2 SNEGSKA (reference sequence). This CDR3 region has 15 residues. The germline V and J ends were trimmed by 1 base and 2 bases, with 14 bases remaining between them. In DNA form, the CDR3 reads TGCAGTGCTAGAGGAGGGGGGTTGTCGAACTATGGCTACACCTTC. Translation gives CSARGGGLSNYGYTF.

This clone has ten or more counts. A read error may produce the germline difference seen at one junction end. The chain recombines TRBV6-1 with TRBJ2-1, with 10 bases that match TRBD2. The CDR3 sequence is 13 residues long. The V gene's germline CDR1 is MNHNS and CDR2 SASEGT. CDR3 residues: CASIAGGLNEQFF. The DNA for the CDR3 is TGTGCGAGCATAGCGGGAGGTTTGAATGAGCAGTTCTTC.

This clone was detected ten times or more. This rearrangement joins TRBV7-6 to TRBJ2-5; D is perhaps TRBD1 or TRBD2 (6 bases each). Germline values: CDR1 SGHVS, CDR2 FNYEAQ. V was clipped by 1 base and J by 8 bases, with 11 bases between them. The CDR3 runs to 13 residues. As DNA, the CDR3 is TGTGCCAGCAGCTTAGTGAGGGGGGCTACCCAGTACTTC. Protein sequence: CASSLVRGATQYF.

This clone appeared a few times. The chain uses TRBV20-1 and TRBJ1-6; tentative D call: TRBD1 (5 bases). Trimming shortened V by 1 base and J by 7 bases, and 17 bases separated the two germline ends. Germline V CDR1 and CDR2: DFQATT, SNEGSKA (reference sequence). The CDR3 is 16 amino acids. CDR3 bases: TGCAGTGCTAGAGCGTCGGGACTCCGGAGGAATTCACCCCTCCACTTT. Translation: CSARASGLRRNSPLHF.

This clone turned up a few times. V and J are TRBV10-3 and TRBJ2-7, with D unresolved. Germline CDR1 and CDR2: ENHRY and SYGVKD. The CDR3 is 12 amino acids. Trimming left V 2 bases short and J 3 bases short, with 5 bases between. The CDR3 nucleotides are TGTGCCATCAGTGAGAAGGGCTACGAGCAGTACTTC. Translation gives CAISEKGYEQYF.

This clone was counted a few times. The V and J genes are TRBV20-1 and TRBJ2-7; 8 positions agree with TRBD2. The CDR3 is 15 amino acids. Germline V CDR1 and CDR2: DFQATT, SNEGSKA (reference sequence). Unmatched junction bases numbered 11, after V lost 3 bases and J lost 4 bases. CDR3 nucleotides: TGCAGTGCTAGCGGGTGGCTAGCGGGCGGGTACGAGCAGTACTTC. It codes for CSASGWLAGGYEQYF.

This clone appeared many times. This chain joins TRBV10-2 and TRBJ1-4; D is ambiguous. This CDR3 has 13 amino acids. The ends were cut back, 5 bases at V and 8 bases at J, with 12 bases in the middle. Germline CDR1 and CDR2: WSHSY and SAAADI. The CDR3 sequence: CASSSNFGEKLFF. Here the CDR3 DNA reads TGCGCCAGCAGTTCAAATTTCGGGGAAAAACTGTTTTTT.

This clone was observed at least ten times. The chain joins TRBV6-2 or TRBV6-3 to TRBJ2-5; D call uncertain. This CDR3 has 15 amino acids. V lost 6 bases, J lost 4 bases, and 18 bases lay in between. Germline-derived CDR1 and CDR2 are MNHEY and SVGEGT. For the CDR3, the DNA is TGTGCCAGCAGCCCCTACCTGGGGTTGGGAGAGACCCAGTACTTC. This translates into CASSPYLGLGETQYF.

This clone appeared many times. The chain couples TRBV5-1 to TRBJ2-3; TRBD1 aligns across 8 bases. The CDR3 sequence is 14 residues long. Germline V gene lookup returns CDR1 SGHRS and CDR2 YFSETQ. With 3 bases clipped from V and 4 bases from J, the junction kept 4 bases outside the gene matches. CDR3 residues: CASSSGTGSDTQYF. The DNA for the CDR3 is TGCGCCAGCAGCTCAGGGACAGGTTCAGATACGCAGTATTTT.

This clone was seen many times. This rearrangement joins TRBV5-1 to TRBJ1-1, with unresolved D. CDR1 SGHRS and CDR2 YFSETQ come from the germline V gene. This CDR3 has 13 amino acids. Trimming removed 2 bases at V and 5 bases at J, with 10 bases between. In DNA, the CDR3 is TGCGCCAGCAGCTTCGCAGGAGGGACTGAAGCTTTCTTT. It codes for CASSFAGGTEAFF.

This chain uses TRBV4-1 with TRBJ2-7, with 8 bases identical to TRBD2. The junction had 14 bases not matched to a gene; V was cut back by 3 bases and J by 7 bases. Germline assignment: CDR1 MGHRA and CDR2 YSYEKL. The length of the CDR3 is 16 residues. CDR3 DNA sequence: TGCGCCAGCAGCCACAGTTGGGGGACTAGGGTGTGGGAGCAGTACTTC. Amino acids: CASSHSWGTRVWEQYF.

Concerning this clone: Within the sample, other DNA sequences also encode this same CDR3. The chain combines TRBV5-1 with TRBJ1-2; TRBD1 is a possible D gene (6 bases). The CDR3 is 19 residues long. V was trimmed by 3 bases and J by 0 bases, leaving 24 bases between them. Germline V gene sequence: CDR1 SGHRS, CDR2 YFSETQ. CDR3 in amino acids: CASSSIQGQRNVSNYGYTF. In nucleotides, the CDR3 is TGCGCCAGCAGCTCAATACAAGGACAGCGAAACGTATCTAACTATGGCTACACCTTC.

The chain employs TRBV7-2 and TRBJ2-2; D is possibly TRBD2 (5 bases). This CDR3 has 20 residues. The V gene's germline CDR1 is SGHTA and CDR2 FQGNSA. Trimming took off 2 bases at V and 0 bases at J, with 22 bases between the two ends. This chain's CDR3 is CASSLLTSRRSGTNTGELFF. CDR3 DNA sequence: TGTGCCAGCAGCTTATTAACATCCCGCAGGAGCGGAACGAACACCGGGGAGCTGTTTTTT.

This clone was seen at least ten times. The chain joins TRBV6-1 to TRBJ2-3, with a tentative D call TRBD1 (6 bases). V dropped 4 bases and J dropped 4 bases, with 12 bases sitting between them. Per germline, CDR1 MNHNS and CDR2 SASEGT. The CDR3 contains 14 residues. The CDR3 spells CASSANRDPDTQYF. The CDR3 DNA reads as TGTGCCAGCAGTGCCAACAGGGACCCAGATACGCAGTATTTT.

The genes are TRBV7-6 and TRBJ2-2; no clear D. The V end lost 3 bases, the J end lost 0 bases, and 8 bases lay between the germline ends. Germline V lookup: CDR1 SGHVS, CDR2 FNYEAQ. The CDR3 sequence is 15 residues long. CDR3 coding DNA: TGTGCCAGCAGCTTTTATCCCTCGAACACCGGGGAGCTGTTTTTT. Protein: CASSFYPSNTGELFF.

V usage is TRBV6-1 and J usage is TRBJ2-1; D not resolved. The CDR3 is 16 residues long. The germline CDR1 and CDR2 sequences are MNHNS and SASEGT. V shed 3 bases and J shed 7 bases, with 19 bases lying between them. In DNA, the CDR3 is TGTGCCAGCAGTGATGTACCAGGAACAACAAGTAATGAGCAGTTCTTC. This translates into CASSDVPGTTSNEQFF.

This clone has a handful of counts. In DNA, the CDR3 is TGTGCCAGCAGCTTAGGGGGGGCCGTAGATACGCAGTATTTT. It is translated as CASSLGGAVDTQYF. The chain carries TRBV7-2 and TRBJ2-3; D possibly uses TRBD1 or TRBD2 (6 bases each). Trimming pared 1 base from V and 5 bases from J, leaving 10 bases between. The CDR3 sequence is 14 residues long. The germline gives CDR1 SGHTA, CDR2 FQGNSA.

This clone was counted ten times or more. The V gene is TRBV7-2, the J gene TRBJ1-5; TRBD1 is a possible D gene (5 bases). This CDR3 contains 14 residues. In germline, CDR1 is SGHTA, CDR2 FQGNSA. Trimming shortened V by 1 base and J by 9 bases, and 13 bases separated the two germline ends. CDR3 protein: CASSLGDGIWPQHF. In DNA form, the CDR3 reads TGTGCCAGCAGCTTAGGGGACGGTATTTGGCCCCAGCATTTT.

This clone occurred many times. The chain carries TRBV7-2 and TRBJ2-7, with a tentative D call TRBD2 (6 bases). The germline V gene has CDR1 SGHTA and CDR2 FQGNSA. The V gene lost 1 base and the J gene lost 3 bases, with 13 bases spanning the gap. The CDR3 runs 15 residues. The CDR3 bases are TGTGCCAGCAGCTTAGGCGGGGCAGCGGGCTACGAGCAGTACTTC. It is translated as CASSLGGAAGYEQYF.

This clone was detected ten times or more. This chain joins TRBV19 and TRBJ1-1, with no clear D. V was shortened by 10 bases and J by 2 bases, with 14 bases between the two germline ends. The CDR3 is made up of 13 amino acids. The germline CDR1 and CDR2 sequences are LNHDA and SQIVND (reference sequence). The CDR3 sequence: CAKAGNTNTEAFF. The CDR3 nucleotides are TGTGCCAAGGCCGGGAACACAAACACTGAAGCTTTCTTT.